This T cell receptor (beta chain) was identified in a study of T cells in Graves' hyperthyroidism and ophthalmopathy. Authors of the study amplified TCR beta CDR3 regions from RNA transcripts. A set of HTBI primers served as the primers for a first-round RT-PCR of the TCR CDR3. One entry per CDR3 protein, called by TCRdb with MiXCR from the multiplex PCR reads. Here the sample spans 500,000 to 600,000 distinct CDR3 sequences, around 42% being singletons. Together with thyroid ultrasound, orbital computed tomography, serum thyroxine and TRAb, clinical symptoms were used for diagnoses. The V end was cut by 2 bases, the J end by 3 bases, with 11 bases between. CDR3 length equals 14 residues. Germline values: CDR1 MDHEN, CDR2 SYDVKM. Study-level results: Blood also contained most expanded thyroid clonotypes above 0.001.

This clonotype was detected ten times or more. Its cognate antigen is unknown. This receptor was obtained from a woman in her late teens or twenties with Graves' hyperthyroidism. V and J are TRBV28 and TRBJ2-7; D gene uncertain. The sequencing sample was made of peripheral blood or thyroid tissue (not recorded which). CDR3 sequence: CASSLRQTRYEQYF. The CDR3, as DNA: TGTGCCAGCAGTTTACGGCAGACCCGCTACGAGCAGTACTTC.